This passage covers 19 T cell receptor beta chains from one sample sequenced in a study of shared T cell receptors in the human thymus. Repertoires were generated with immunoSEQ multiplex PCR, while TCRdb's copy carries only in-frame clones and drops some. Of hundreds of thousands of clones listed, roughly 90% are singletons. The same data also went into a second study, on human thymus T cells.

Sequencing was done on a sample of thymocytes. These receptors all come from a boy under two years old with a congenital heart defect.

This chain connects TRBV4-2 to TRBJ2-2; D might be TRBD2 (5 bases). This CDR3 region has 16 residues. Trimming took 4 bases from V and 2 from J, leaving 14 bases between them. Looked up from germline, CDR1 is LGHNA and CDR2 is YNFKEQ. CDR3 protein: CASSLLTRSNTGELFF. The CDR3, as DNA: TGTGCCAGCAGCCTCCTAACTAGGTCCAACACCGGGGAGCTGTTTTTT.

The rearrangement links TRBV5-1 to TRBJ1-1; D is ambiguous. This CDR3 contains 13 residues. Looked up from germline, CDR1 is SGHRS and CDR2 is YFSETQ. Trimming removed 0 bases from V and 1 base from J, with 4 bases in between. The CDR3 DNA reads TGCGCCAGCAGCTTGGAAGCGAACACTGAAGCTTTCTTT. It yields the protein CASSLEANTEAFF.

This chain links TRBV23-1 with TRBJ1-1; 10 bases are shared with TRBD1. TRBV23-1 is an open reading frame whose function is uncertain. This CDR3 is 17 amino acids long. Unmatched junction bases numbered 10, after V lost 5 bases and J lost 1 base. CDR3 nucleotide sequence: TGCGCCAGCAGTTCTACCGGGACAGGGGAGTGGAACACTGAAGCTTTCTTT. This sequence encodes CASSSTGTGEWNTEAFF.

The CDR3 loop reads CSVETDSQETQYF. DNA of the CDR3: TGCAGCGTTGAGACGGACAGCCAAGAGACCCAGTACTTC. This chain joins TRBV29-1 and TRBJ2-5; weak D call: TRBD1 (6 bases). Trimming removed 3 bases from V and 1 base from J, with 9 bases in between. CDR3 length: 13 residues. Germline assignment: CDR1 SQVTM and CDR2 ANQGSEA.

The rearrangement links TRBV27 to TRBJ1-1, with a weak D call TRBD1 (5 bases). The CDR3 consists of 15 residues. The ends were cut back, 5 bases at V and 4 bases at J, with 17 bases in the middle. Germline assignment: CDR1 MNHEY and CDR2 SMNVEV (reference sequence). The CDR3 DNA reads as TGTGCCAGCAGTCCGGTAGGGGAGGACGGCACTGAAGCTTTCTTT. This gives the protein CASSPVGEDGTEAFF.

The rearrangement uses TRBV2 and TRBJ2-7, with TRBD2 matching 8 bases. J gave up 4 bases and V 5 bases, and 10 bases lay outside the gene matches. CDR3 length equals 15 residues. CDR1 and CDR2 from the germline V gene are SNHLY and FYNNEI. The CDR3 region has the DNA TGTGCCAGCAGTAGGGCGGCTAGCGGGTCGTACGAGCAGTACTTC. Protein sequence: CASSRAASGSYEQYF.

V and J are TRBV27 and TRBJ2-3; D is perhaps TRBD1 (6 bases). The CDR3 loop spans 14 amino acids. The germline V gene has CDR1 MNHEY and CDR2 SMNVEV (reference sequence). V lost 5 bases to trimming and J lost 2 bases, with 11 bases between them. The CDR3 coding sequence is TGTGCCAGCAGTCCATCGGGACACACAGATACGCAGTATTTT. Translation gives CASSPSGHTDTQYF.

The rearrangement joins TRBV10-3 to TRBJ2-7; 7 bases are a match to TRBD2. Germline CDR1 is ENHRY and CDR2 is SYGVKD. Losses at the gene ends were 8 bases for V and 3 bases for J; bases not matched to a gene: 10. The CDR3 is 14 residues long. Written as DNA, the CDR3 is TGTGCCATCCAACCGGGGGGTAGCAGCTACGAGCAGTACTTC. Translated: CAIQPGGSSYEQYF.

A single count supports this clone. V usage is TRBV10-2 and J usage is TRBJ1-1; TRBD1 agrees at 7 bases. CDR3 length: 15 residues. Germline assignment: CDR1 WSHSY and CDR2 SAAADI. The V segment lost 6 bases and the J segment 1 base; nucleotides outside the gene matches: 8. CDR3 region: CASRNPTGQNTEAFF. The CDR3 DNA reads as TGCGCCAGCAGGAATCCGACAGGGCAGAACACTGAAGCTTTCTTT.

This chain joins TRBV5-4 and TRBJ2-3; 13 bases are shared with TRBD2. The trim removed 4 bases at V and 2 bases at J, leaving 4 bases unmatched. In germline, CDR1 is SGHNT, CDR2 YYREEE (reference sequence). This CDR3 has 16 residues. The CDR3 region is CASSPGLAGHTDTQYF. CDR3 in DNA: TGTGCCAGCAGCCCGGGACTAGCGGGACACACAGATACGCAGTATTTT.

Only one count was recorded for this clone. The chain has TRBV6-5 and TRBJ2-6; D gene ambiguous. The CDR3 consists of 16 residues. Germline assignment: CDR1 MNHEY and CDR2 SVGAGI. V lost 5 bases, J lost 2 bases, and 13 bases lay in between. The CDR3 protein is CASSHYNEAGANVLTF. The DNA for the CDR3 is TGTGCCAGCAGTCACTACAATGAGGCTGGGGCCAACGTCCTGACTTTC.

This chain links TRBV4-3 with TRBJ1-1; D is unresolved. The CDR3 contains 15 residues. V was trimmed by 0 bases and J by 4 bases, leaving 12 bases between them. Germline CDR1 is LGHNA and CDR2 is YSLEER. For the CDR3, the DNA is TGCGCCAGCAGCCAAGATGGAGGTTTAGGCACTGAAGCTTTCTTT. Its translation: CASSQDGGLGTEAFF.

The sample holds a few counts of this clone. The DNA of the CDR3 is TGTGCCAGCAGTTCGACTAGCGGGAGGCTCATCGCGATAGGGGAGACCCAGTACTTC. Protein sequence: CASSSTSGRLIAIGETQYF. The V gene is TRBV7-2, the J gene TRBJ2-5; 13 bases map to TRBD2. Germline V CDR1 and CDR2: SGHTA, FQGNSA. The CDR3 is 19 residues long. The J segment lost 5 bases and the V segment lost 6 bases, leaving 18 bases of the junction unmatched.

The chain joins TRBV2 to TRBJ1-5; D is uncertain. CDR1 is SNHLY and CDR2 is FYNNEI in the germline V gene. The CDR3 consists of 14 residues. Trimming took off 5 bases at V and 7 bases at J, with 15 bases between the two ends. CDR3 residues: CASSLVGGHQPQHF. CDR3 sequence (DNA): TGTGCCAGCAGTCTGGTGGGAGGGCACCAGCCCCAGCATTTT.

Remarks on this clone: Since no conserved phenylalanine or tryptophan closes the CDR3, a read error is the likely cause. The limits of the CDR3 on the DNA are not certain, so only TCRdb's listed CDR3 is given. The rearrangement joins TRBV11-2 to TRBJ2-4; TRBD1, as called in the table, went unchecked against the DNA. Counting both end residues, the CDR3 totals 11 amino acids. Germline CDR1 SGHAT, CDR2 FQNNGV. This CDR3 is CASSLGQFRQA.

This CDR3 reads CASSEVDRARILSYEQYF. For the CDR3, the DNA is TGTGCCAGCAGTGAAGTAGACAGGGCCCGGATCCTCTCCTACGAGCAGTACTTC. The chain combines TRBV6-1 with TRBJ2-7, with 7 positions matching TRBD1. The length of the CDR3 is 18 residues. Trimming cost V 1 base and J 0 bases; bases outside gene matches: 12. Germline CDR1 is MNHNS and CDR2 is SASEGT.

The chain links TRBV5-1 to TRBJ2-3; TRBD2 agrees at 9 bases. The CDR3 has 20 residues. The germline gives CDR1 SGHRS, CDR2 YFSETQ. With V trimmed by 0 bases and J by 2 bases, 16 bases remained unmatched. The DNA of the CDR3 is TGCGCCAGCAGCTTGGATGACTTATCGCGGGAGGGCCCCCCCACAGATACGCAGTATTTT. This gives the protein CASSLDDLSREGPPTDTQYF.

This rearrangement joins TRBV7-2 to TRBJ2-3; TRBD1 is a possible D gene (5 bases). Germline values: CDR1 SGHTA, CDR2 FQGNSA. Trimming cost V 6 bases and J 0 bases, with 16 bases left between them. The CDR3 has 16 residues. The DNA of the CDR3 is TGTGCCAGCAGGCATGACAGTCTTCCAAGCACAGATACGCAGTATTTT. This gives the protein CASRHDSLPSTDTQYF.

The rearrangement links TRBV11-2 to TRBJ2-7; 10 nucleotides line up with TRBD2. The CDR3 is 16 residues long. Trimming cost V 6 bases and J 5 bases; bases outside gene matches: 13. In germline, CDR1 is SGHAT, CDR2 FQNNGV. Here the CDR3 DNA reads TGTGCCAGCAGTCCTTTCATAAGAACTAGCGGGAACGAGCAGTACTTC. As protein: CASSPFIRTSGNEQYF.